This record looks at one TCR beta chain sequence and its context. The V gene's germline CDR1 is SGHNT and CDR2 YYREEE (reference sequence). The CDR3 runs to 14 residues. V gave up 5 bases and J gave up 5 bases; unmatched junction bases: 5. The sample is drawn from a study of blood T cell repertoires in COVID-19. Study summary: Samples of COVID-19 (acute and convalescent) were obtained from the United States, Italy and Spain. T cells, B-cell-depleted T cells, or PBMCs provided the cDNA or gDNA that served as material.

Original analysis: Reference gene primers were amplified, and this amplification served to estimate nucleated cell counts. The repertoire was sequenced with immunoSEQ multiplex PCR; TCRdb's copy has only in-frame clones and lacks some. Clone size and V and J calls were adopted from that table, with D and trimming inferred from the DNA. The sample yields roughly 290,000 clones, around 81% seen once. The specimen was peripheral blood. This TCR came from a woman in her fifties or sixties with active or convalescent COVID-19. J is TRBJ1-3 and V is TRBV5-4, with 9 bases identical to TRBD1. In DNA, the CDR3 is TGTGCCAGCAGTTCCGGACAGGGGAGAAACACCATATATTTT. Its translation is CASSSGQGRNTIYF.